The rows below give T cell receptor beta chains drawn from one sample of a study of early T cells in non-severe SARS-CoV-2 infection. TCRdb recomputed calls from the 5' RACE reads with MiXCR, one row per CDR3 protein. The data contain more than 70,000 distinct CDR3 sequences, 11% of them seen just once; the ten biggest clones take up more than 10%. Sequenced here: whole blood, sampled at baseline. The origin of the receptors is an adult who was a healthcare worker with PCR-confirmed SARS-CoV-2 infection or an uninfected control (not recorded which). Each CDR3 is given with its conserved first and last residue. D genes are given only for firm matches. Not all rows give a size; the values are once, few, many and, for expanded clones, a class.

j_gene	len	v_gene	d_gene	abundance	CDR3nt	CDR3aa
TRBJ1-2	16	TRBV5-8	-	-	TGTGCCAGCAGGCAGAGCCAAACGGGATTTAACTATGGCTACACCTTC	CASRQSQTGFNYGYTF
TRBJ2-1	14	TRBV5-6	-	few	TGTGCCAGCAGCTCTGTAAGCTCCTACAATGAGCAGTTCTTC	CASSSVSSYNEQFF
TRBJ1-2	13	TRBV12-3/TRBV12-4	-	-	TGTGCCAGCAGTTTCTCAGGGGACTATGGCTACACCTTC	CASSFSGDYGYTF
TRBJ1-3	16	TRBV7-9	-	-	TGTGCCAGCAGTTGGGGGGACGGCGACTCTGGAAACACCATATATTTT	CASSWGDGDSGNTIYF
TRBJ1-5	16	TRBV12-3/TRBV12-4	-	many	TGTGCCAGCAGTTTTAGGTCAGGGTGGAACAATCAGCCCCAGCATTTT	CASSFRSGWNNQPQHF
TRBJ2-6	13	TRBV29-1	-	-	TGCAGCGTTGGGAACTCTGGGGCCAACGTCCTGACTTTC	CSVGNSGANVLTF
TRBJ2-7	13	TRBV11-2	-	-	TGTGCCAGCAGCTTACCCGACGGCTACGAGCAGTACTTC	CASSLPDGYEQYF
TRBJ2-3	16	TRBV15	TRBD2	-	TGTGCCACCAGCCGTACCCTTAGCGGGGCCACAGATACGCAGTATTTT	CATSRTLSGATDTQYF
TRBJ1-1	16	TRBV5-1	-	few	TGCGCCAGCAGCAGGGAGGGCGGGGAATTCGGCACTGAAGCTTTCTTT	CASSREGGEFGTEAFF
TRBJ2-3	17	TRBV11-2	TRBD2	few	TGTGCCAGCAGCTTAACGGGGGGGACGGAAGCCACAGATACGCAGTATTTT	CASSLTGGTEATDTQYF
TRBJ1-6	13	TRBV27	-	-	TGTGCCAGCAGTTGGAGGGGGGAGTCACCCCTCCACTTT	CASSWRGESPLHF
TRBJ2-1	14	TRBV19	TRBD1	-	TGTGCCAGTAGTATATCCAGGGGGATAGGTGAGCAGTTCTTC	CASSISRGIGEQFF
TRBJ2-7	14	TRBV5-4	-	-	TGTGCCAGCAGCTTGGAGGGGTTAGGCTACGAGCAGTACTTC	CASSLEGLGYEQYF
TRBJ1-1	11	TRBV12-5	-	-	TGTGCTAGTGGTTTGGGTACTGAAGCTTTCTTT	CASGLGTEAFF
TRBJ2-4	16	TRBV28	TRBD2	-	TGTGCCAGCCAAGCGGGGGGACCGCTAGCCAAAAACATTCAGTACTTC	CASQAGGPLAKNIQYF
TRBJ2-5	14	TRBV6-2/TRBV6-3	-	few	TGTGCCAGCAGCCGGAGGGACAGCCAAGAGACCCAGTACTTC	CASSRRDSQETQYF
TRBJ1-2	12	TRBV15	-	-	TGTGCCACCAGCAGAGCACGGGAAGGCTACACCTTC	CATSRAREGYTF
TRBJ2-5	14	TRBV12-3/TRBV12-4	-	few	TGTGCCAGCAGTTTAATCCGGGACGAGGAGACCCAGTACTTC	CASSLIRDEETQYF
TRBJ2-7	14	TRBV9	-	few	TGTGCCAGCAGCGTAGCGGGGGCCTCCTACGAGCAGTACTTC	CASSVAGASYEQYF
TRBJ2-2	16	TRBV3-1	TRBD2	many	TGTGCCAGCAGCCCCCCGAGCGGGGGGGCCACCGGGGAGCTGTTTTTT	CASSPPSGGATGELFF